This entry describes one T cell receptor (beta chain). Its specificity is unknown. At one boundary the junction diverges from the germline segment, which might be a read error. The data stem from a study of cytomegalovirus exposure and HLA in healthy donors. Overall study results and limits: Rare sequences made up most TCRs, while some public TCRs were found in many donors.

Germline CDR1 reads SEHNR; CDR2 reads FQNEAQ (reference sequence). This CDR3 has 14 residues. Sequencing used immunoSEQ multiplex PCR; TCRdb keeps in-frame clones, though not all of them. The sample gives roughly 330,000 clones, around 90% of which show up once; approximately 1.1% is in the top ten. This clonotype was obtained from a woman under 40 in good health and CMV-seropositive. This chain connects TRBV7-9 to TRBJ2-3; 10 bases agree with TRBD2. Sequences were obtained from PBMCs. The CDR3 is CASSSSGGSDTQYF. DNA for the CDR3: TGTGCCAGTAGCTCTAGCGGGGGCTCAGATACGCAGTATTTT.